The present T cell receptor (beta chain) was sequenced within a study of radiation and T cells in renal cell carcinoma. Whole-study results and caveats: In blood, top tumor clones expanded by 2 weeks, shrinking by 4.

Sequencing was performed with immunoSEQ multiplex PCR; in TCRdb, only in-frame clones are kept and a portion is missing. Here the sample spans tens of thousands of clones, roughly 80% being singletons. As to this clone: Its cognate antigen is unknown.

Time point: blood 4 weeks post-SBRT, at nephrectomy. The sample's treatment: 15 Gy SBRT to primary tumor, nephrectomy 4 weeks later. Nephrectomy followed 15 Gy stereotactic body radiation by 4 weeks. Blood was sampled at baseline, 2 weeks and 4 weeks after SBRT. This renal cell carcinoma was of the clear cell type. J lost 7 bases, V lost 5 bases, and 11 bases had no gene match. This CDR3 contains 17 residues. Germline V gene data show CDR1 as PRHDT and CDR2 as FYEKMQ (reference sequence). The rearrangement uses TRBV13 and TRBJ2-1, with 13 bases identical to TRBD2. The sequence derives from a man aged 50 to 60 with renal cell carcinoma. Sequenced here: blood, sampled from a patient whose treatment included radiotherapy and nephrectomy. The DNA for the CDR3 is TGTGCCAGCAGCCAGGTACTAGCGGGAGGGCCTCGGAATGAGCAGTTCTTC. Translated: CASSQVLAGGPRNEQFF. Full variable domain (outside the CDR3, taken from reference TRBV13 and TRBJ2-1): AAGVIQSPRHLIKEKRETATLKCYPIPRHDTVYWYQQGPGQDPQFLISFYEKMQSDKGSIPDRFSAQQFSDYHSELNMSSLELGDSALYFCASSQVLAGGPRNEQFFGPGTRLTVL.